A selection of T cell receptor beta chains follows, all from one sample in a study of cytotoxic CD8 clonotypes in ibrutinib-treated CLL. Sequencing was performed with immunoSEQ multiplex PCR; in TCRdb, only in-frame clones are kept and a portion is missing. Of 60,000 to 70,000 clones in the sample, 45% to 60% were seen once. Sequencing used PBMCs, obtained after 12 months of ibrutinib treatment. These receptors were collected from a human donor with chronic lymphocytic leukemia. CDR3s leave out the opening cysteine and the closing phenylalanine or tryptophan. A D gene is named only where the DNA matches it firmly.

cdr3_length: 9; j_call: TRBJ2-1; v_call: TRBV6-1; d_call: NA; cdr3_aa: ASSYLWEQF
cdr3_length: 13; j_call: TRBJ1-2; v_call: TRBV5-1; d_call: NA; cdr3_aa: ASSLRDAGGYGYT
cdr3_length: 9; j_call: TRBJ1-3; v_call: TRBV20-1; d_call: NA; cdr3_aa: SSFLGNTIY
cdr3_length: 13; j_call: TRBJ1-4; v_call: TRBV15; d_call: NA; cdr3_aa: ATSREGNRGEKLF
cdr3_length: 9; j_call: TRBJ1-4; v_call: TRBV6-5; d_call: NA; cdr3_aa: ASRSYEKLF
cdr3_length: 14; j_call: TRBJ2-2; v_call: TRBV5-4; d_call: TRBD1; cdr3_aa: ASSLVGQGFTGELF
cdr3_length: 12; j_call: TRBJ1-1; v_call: TRBV6-5; d_call: TRBD1; cdr3_aa: ASSYATGGIEAF
cdr3_length: 12; j_call: TRBJ1-2; v_call: TRBV9; d_call: NA; cdr3_aa: ASSLVGGYYGYT
cdr3_length: 13; j_call: TRBJ1-4; v_call: TRBV2; d_call: NA; cdr3_aa: ASSELGGRSEKLF
cdr3_length: 11; j_call: TRBJ1-2; v_call: TRBV2; d_call: NA; cdr3_aa: ASIPGAPYGYT
cdr3_length: 12; j_call: TRBJ1-1; v_call: TRBV10-3; d_call: NA; cdr3_aa: AISGGSGLSPAF
cdr3_length: 10; j_call: TRBJ2-7; v_call: TRBV18; d_call: NA; cdr3_aa: ASSQITYEQY
cdr3_length: 13; j_call: TRBJ2-5; v_call: TRBV4-1; d_call: NA; cdr3_aa: ASSQITQGGGTQY
cdr3_length: 15; j_call: TRBJ2-3; v_call: TRBV5-1; d_call: NA; cdr3_aa: ASQQLGSGTSTDTQY
cdr3_length: 14; j_call: TRBJ2-4; v_call: TRBV18; d_call: TRBD2; cdr3_aa: ASSPELAGGSYIQY
cdr3_length: 8; j_call: TRBJ2-3; v_call: TRBV30; d_call: NA; cdr3_aa: AWSMDTQY
cdr3_length: 15; j_call: TRBJ2-2; v_call: TRBV11-1; d_call: TRBD2; cdr3_aa: ASSLTTSGRSTGELF
cdr3_length: 14; j_call: TRBJ2-3; v_call: TRBV6-6; d_call: TRBD2; cdr3_aa: ASSSRLAGGTDTQY
cdr3_length: 16; j_call: TRBJ1-2; v_call: TRBV28; d_call: TRBD1; cdr3_aa: ASSFLGQGRGEGYGYT
cdr3_length: 15; j_call: TRBJ2-5; v_call: TRBV5-1; d_call: TRBD2; cdr3_aa: ASSLGLAGGHQETQY
cdr3_length: 11; j_call: TRBJ1-1; v_call: TRBV7-2; d_call: TRBD1; cdr3_aa: ASSATGITEAF
cdr3_length: 13; j_call: TRBJ2-7; v_call: TRBV5-4; d_call: NA; cdr3_aa: ASSSTQKTFYEQY
cdr3_length: 12; j_call: TRBJ1-5; v_call: TRBV5-6; d_call: TRBD1; cdr3_aa: ASSYGQAGEPQH
cdr3_length: 14; j_call: TRBJ2-2; v_call: TRBV5-1; d_call: TRBD1; cdr3_aa: ASSVTGTGAGGELF
cdr3_length: 13; j_call: TRBJ1-5; v_call: TRBV19; d_call: NA; cdr3_aa: ASVLRTADNQPQH
cdr3_length: 11; j_call: TRBJ1-2; v_call: TRBV19; d_call: NA; cdr3_aa: ASTRGLNYGYT
cdr3_length: 13; j_call: TRBJ2-5; v_call: TRBV5-1; d_call: NA; cdr3_aa: ASRPRPVYQETQY
cdr3_length: 11; j_call: TRBJ1-2; v_call: TRBV11-3; d_call: NA; cdr3_aa: ASSFPGLVDYT
cdr3_length: 14; j_call: TRBJ2-6; v_call: TRBV7-6; d_call: TRBD1; cdr3_aa: ASSLGRGPGANVLT
cdr3_length: 13; j_call: TRBJ2-5; v_call: TRBV6-1; d_call: TRBD1; cdr3_aa: ASCRERGRGETQY